This entry features one T cell receptor (beta chain) sequence. Its cognate antigen has yet to be identified. The input lacks base qualities; no much larger clone sits a single base away. Whole blood was collected in K2EDTA tubes by collaborating institutions according to the institutions' own protocols. Collaborator samples were shipped for TCRbeta analysis as frozen whole blood, isolated PBMCs, or DNA extracted from either sample type. V is trimmed back by 0 bases and J by 7 bases, and the junction contains 1 base that no gene match accounts for. The CDR3 runs 15 amino acids, cysteine and phenylalanine included. Kept here is only the CDR3 DNA, which spans 45 bases and is read in frame from base 1. CDR1 and CDR2, per the germline V gene, are SGHDT and YYEEEE. TCRbeta CDR3 regions were amplified from genomic DNA by means of the immunoSEQ Assay, a bias-controlled multiplex PCR. For the original study's pipeline: Within the assay, amplification of reference gene primers was used to estimate how many nucleated cells each sample contained. To quantify the absolute abundance of each unique TCRbeta CDR3 rearrangement, sequence reads were collapsed and filtered. For each sample, productive Simpson clonality was calculated by taking the square root of Simpson's diversity index across productive rearrangements. The clones in this table, taken by TCRdb from immuneACCESS, are in-frame only. Not every clone is retained; where verified, under half of the shortfall comes from an unresolved V gene, and the cause of the rest is unknown. V, J and clone size are those of that table, while D and trimming were read from the DNA. Present in this sample are just over 150,000 clones, approximately 92% of which were seen just once. Jointly, the top ten make up roughly 4.5% of the sample.

The data were taken from a study of blood T cell repertoires in COVID-19 (dated by TCRdb to the early 2020s). In terms of the full investigation: Collaborator samples came from the United States, Italy and Spain and covered acute and convalescent phases of COVID-19. The material from the prospective study consisted of cDNA or gDNA derived from T cells, B-cell-depleted T cells, or PBMCs. HLA class I and class II types, where available, came from metadata supplied by the sample provider rather than from assay-based typing. A de-identified subject ID, COVID-19 status, age in years and sex were almost always included in the sample metadata. The samples were drawn from the first 160 participants of the ongoing ImmuneRACE study and from 1,254 subjects provided by 6 global collaborators. A freely available public database, intended as a resource for researchers studying the immune response to SARS-CoV-2, is where the repertoires were released. Subjects who had been exposed to COVID-19, were actively infected with it, or had recovered from it provided the deeply sampled blood TCRbeta repertoires that made up the dataset. Overall study results and their limits: How much clinical and demographic metadata was included differed by source and by participant, and the metadata was provided uncurated.

This receptor was obtained from a woman in her 50s with acute or convalescent COVID-19. The sample was peripheral blood. The chain joins TRBV5-6 to TRBJ1-4; the junction holds 12 bases that match TRBD1. The CDR3 protein sequence reads: CASSLAGQGAEKLFF. The nucleotides are TGTGCCAGCAGCTTGGCGGGACAGGGGGCTGAAAAACTGTTTTTT.